The text below deals with one TCR beta chain. Its antigen remains unknown. This specimen belongs to a study of cytomegalovirus exposure and HLA in healthy donors. Overall study findings and caveats: There were about 160 TCR beta chains listed as cytomegalovirus-associated. A missense variant in DCLRE1C was later tied to TCR beta V- and J-gene trimming.

Vbeta (60) and Jbeta (13) primers were used in the PCR. As handled by the study authors: Later reanalysis found tens of millions of unique TCR beta chains, around 11 million of them shared. Only in-frame clones appear in the TCRdb table, and some are missing; sequencing was by immunoSEQ multiplex PCR. V, J and clone size are taken as reported in that table, and D and trimming were inferred from the DNA itself. The table shows nearly 200,000 clones, with roughly four fifths occurring only once. The specimen sequenced was PBMCs. This clonotype was obtained from a woman in her 30s in good health and CMV-seropositive.

CDR3 in DNA: TGTGCCAGCAGCCGACAGGGGGTGGCAGATACGCAGTATTTT. Translated: CASSRQGVADTQYF. The genes are TRBV7-9 and TRBJ2-3, with 9 bases lining up with TRBD1. Germline loops: CDR1 SEHNR, CDR2 FQNEAQ (reference sequence). Germline trimming cut 5 bases from V and 4 bases from J; bases unmatched to any gene: 4. CDR3 size: 14 residues.